The 14 T cell receptor beta chains given below trace back to one sample, sequenced in a study of blood T cell repertoires in COVID-19. The protocol was immunoSEQ multiplex PCR, while the TCRdb copy is restricted to in-frame clones and leaves out a portion. Among roughly 220,000 clones listed, about nine tenths were seen once. Material: peripheral blood. The receptor source for this set is a man aged 25-40 years who had recovered from COVID-19.

V usage is TRBV10-1 and J usage is TRBJ1-4; TRBD1 agrees at 7 bases. The CDR3 is 16 residues long. Germline V gene sequence: CDR1 WNHNN, CDR2 SYGVQD (reference sequence). V was clipped by 8 bases and J by 0 bases; unmatched bases: 9. The CDR3 here is CASLVDREATNEKLFF. In nucleotides, the CDR3 is TGCGCCAGCTTAGTCGACAGGGAAGCAACTAATGAAAAACTGTTTTTT.

The chain has TRBV6-1 and TRBJ2-7; a possible D gene is TRBD1 (5 bases). This CDR3 has 15 residues. Trimming shortened V by 3 bases and J by 1 base, and 13 bases separated the two germline ends. Germline CDR1 and CDR2: MNHNS and SASEGT. CDR3 DNA: TGTGCCAGCAGTGATAGTGGTGACAGATCCTACGAGCAGTACTTC. This encodes CASSDSGDRSYEQYF.

This clone was counted once. The chain recombines TRBV7-9 with TRBJ2-2; 9 nucleotides align to TRBD1. Germline V CDR1 and CDR2: SEHNR, FQNEAQ (reference sequence). J lost 4 bases, V lost 6 bases, and 6 bases had no gene match. The CDR3 has 15 amino acids. CDR3 in DNA: TGTGCCAGCAGTCGGACAGGGGCCTCCACCGGGGAGCTGTTTTTT. It is translated as CASSRTGASTGELFF.

The rearrangement links TRBV7-2 to TRBJ2-7, with TRBD2 matching 8 bases. Germline CDR1 is SGHTA and CDR2 is FQGNSA. The V segment lost 8 bases and the J segment 3 bases; nucleotides outside the gene matches: 15. The CDR3 runs to 16 residues. CDR3 residues: CASPTPERGIHYEQYF. CDR3 nucleotides: TGTGCCAGCCCTACACCCGAGCGGGGGATTCACTACGAGCAGTACTTC.

The V call is TRBV4-1, the J call TRBJ2-7, with D possibly matching TRBD2 (6 bases). V was trimmed by 1 base and J by 0 bases, leaving 10 bases between them. The CDR3 loop spans 15 amino acids. CDR1 and CDR2 from the germline V gene are MGHRA and YSYEKL. CDR3 sequence reads: CASSQGGVSSYEQYF. The DNA of the CDR3 is TGCGCCAGCAGCCAAGGGGGGGTGAGCTCCTACGAGCAGTACTTC.

The CDR3 loop reads CASSQVTRGGGELFF. The CDR3 nucleotides are TGTGCCAGCAGCCAAGTAACCAGGGGCGGGGGGGAGCTGTTTTTT. This chain joins TRBV3-1 (or the pseudogene TRBV3-2) and TRBJ2-2, with D tentatively TRBD1 (6 bases). V was cut by 1 base and J by 8 bases, with 14 bases left in between. The CDR3 extends over 15 amino acids. Germline V gene lookup returns CDR1 LGHDT and CDR2 YNNKEL (reference sequence).

This sequence joins TRBV30 and TRBJ1-2; no firm D call. CDR3 length equals 11 residues. The V and J ends lost 5 bases and 8 bases respectively, with 12 bases between them. Per germline, CDR1 GTSNPN and CDR2 SVGIG (reference sequence). CDR3 amino acids: CAWLQPWGYTF. CDR3 DNA: TGTGCCTGGTTACAGCCTTGGGGCTACACCTTC.

The genes are TRBV10-1 and TRBJ2-3, with TRBD2 matching 12 bases. The ends lost 6 bases at V and 9 bases at J; junction bases unmatched: 13. Germline V lookup: CDR1 WNHNN, CDR2 SYGVQD (reference sequence). This CDR3 has 16 residues. The CDR3 loop reads CASSSGLAGSTETQYF. The CDR3 region has the DNA TGCGCCAGCAGCTCCGGACTAGCGGGATCCACGGAGACGCAGTATTTT.

V usage is TRBV30 and J usage is TRBJ1-1; D remains unclear. The CDR3 loop spans 14 amino acids. The ends were cut back, 2 bases at V and 0 bases at J, with 10 bases in the middle. CDR1 is GTSNPN and CDR2 is SVGIG in the germline V gene (reference sequence). The CDR3 here is CAWSLPGLNTEAFF. CDR3 in DNA: TGTGCCTGGAGTCTACCGGGATTGAACACTGAAGCTTTCTTT.

V is TRBV7-7 and J is TRBJ2-3; D remains ambiguous. Trimming removed 1 base from V and 6 bases from J, with 14 bases in between. This CDR3 comprises 15 residues. CDR1 is SSHAT and CDR2 is FNYEAQ in the germline V gene (reference sequence). The CDR3 sequence is CASSLVTRLTDTQYF. Here the CDR3 DNA reads TGTGCCAGCAGCTTAGTGACTCGCCTCACGGATACGCAGTATTTT.

The genes are TRBV11-3 and TRBJ2-7; tentatively, D is TRBD1 (7 bases). CDR1 and CDR2 (germline): SGHNT, YENEEA. The ends were cut back, 5 bases at V and 3 bases at J, with 11 bases in the middle. This CDR3 comprises 13 residues. The CDR3 spells CASSRGTDYEQYF. CDR3 nucleotides: TGTGCCAGCAGCCGGGGGACAGACTACGAGCAGTACTTC.

The rearrangement links TRBV12-3 or TRBV12-4 to TRBJ2-5; no definite D call. The CDR3 loop spans 13 amino acids. The ends were cut back, 1 base at V and 5 bases at J, with 8 bases in the middle. Here the CDR3 DNA reads TGTGCCAGCAGTTTAGAGGTCAGGGAGACCCAGTACTTC. This sequence encodes CASSLEVRETQYF.

The CDR3 bases are TGCGCCAGCAGCCAAGCGAGCCCGATGAACACTGAAGCTTTCTTT. This translates into CASSQASPMNTEAFF. V is TRBV4-3 and J is TRBJ1-1; D gene uncertain. Germline lookup yields CDR1 LGHNA and CDR2 YSLEER. V lost 1 base and J lost 0, with 9 bases in between. The CDR3 runs 15 residues.

V and J are TRBV11-2 and TRBJ1-5; TRBD1 aligns across 10 bases. The trim removed 1 base at V and 7 bases at J, leaving 7 bases unmatched. This CDR3 is built from 16 residues. Per germline, CDR1 SGHAT and CDR2 FQNNGV. This CDR3 is CASSLGRGQGKQPQHF. In nucleotides, the CDR3 is TGTGCCAGCAGCTTAGGGAGGGGACAGGGGAAACAGCCCCAGCATTTT.